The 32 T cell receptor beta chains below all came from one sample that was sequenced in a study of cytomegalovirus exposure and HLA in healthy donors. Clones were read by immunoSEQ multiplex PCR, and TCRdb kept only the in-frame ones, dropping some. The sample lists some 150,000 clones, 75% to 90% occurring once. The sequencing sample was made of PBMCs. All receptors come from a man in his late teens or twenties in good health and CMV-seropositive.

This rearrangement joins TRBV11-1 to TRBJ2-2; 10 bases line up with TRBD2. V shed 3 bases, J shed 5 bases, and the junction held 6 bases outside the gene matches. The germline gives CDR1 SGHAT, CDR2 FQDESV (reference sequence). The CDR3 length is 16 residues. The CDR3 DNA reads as TGTGCCAGCAGCTTGGGCGGGACTAGCGAAACCGGGGAGCTGTTTTTT. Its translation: CASSLGGTSETGELFF.

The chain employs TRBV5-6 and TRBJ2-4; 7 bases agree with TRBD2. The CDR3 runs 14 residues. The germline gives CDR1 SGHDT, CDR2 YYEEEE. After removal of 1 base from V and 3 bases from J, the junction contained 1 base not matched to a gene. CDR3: CASSLPGGKNIQYF. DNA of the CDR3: TGTGCCAGCAGCTTGCCGGGGGGCAAAAACATTCAGTACTTC.

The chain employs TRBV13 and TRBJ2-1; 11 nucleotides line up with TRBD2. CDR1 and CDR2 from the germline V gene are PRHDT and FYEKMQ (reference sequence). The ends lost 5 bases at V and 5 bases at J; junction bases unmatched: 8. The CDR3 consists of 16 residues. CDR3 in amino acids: CASSEGTSGYNNEQFF. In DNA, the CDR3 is TGTGCCAGCAGCGAGGGGACTAGCGGATACAACAATGAGCAGTTCTTC.

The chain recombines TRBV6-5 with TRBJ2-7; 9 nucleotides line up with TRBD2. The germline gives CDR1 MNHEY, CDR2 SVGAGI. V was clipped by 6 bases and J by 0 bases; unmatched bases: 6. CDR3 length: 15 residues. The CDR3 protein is CASRVTSGASYEQYF. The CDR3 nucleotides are TGTGCCAGCAGAGTGACTAGCGGCGCCTCCTACGAGCAGTACTTC.

CDR3 amino acids: CASSSGGQGNYNEQFF. Written as DNA, the CDR3 is TGTGCCAGCAGTTCTGGGGGACAGGGGAACTACAATGAGCAGTTCTTC. The V call is TRBV6-6, the J call TRBJ2-1; TRBD1 matches 10 bases. Germline V gene sequence: CDR1 MNHNY, CDR2 SVGAGI (reference sequence). V shed 4 bases, J shed 3 bases, and the junction held 6 bases outside the gene matches. The CDR3 totals 16 residues.

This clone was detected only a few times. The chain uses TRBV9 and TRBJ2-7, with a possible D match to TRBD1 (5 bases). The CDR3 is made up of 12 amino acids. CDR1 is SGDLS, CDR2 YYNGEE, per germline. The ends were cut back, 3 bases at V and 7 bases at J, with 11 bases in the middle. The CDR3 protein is CASSGQGWEQYF. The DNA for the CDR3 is TGTGCCAGCAGCGGCCAGGGCTGGGAGCAGTACTTC.

This chain's CDR3 is CASSPQETQYF. The CDR3 nucleotides read TGTGCCAGCAGCCCTCAAGAGACCCAGTACTTC. This chain joins TRBV2 and TRBJ2-5; D gene ambiguous. V was shortened by 6 bases and J by 2 bases, with 4 bases between the two germline ends. CDR1 and CDR2 from the germline V gene are SNHLY and FYNNEI. CDR3 length: 11 amino acids. Complete variable domain (other parts from reference TRBV2 and TRBJ2-5): EPEVTQTPSHQVTQMGQEVILRCVPISNHLYFYWYRQILGQKVEFLVSFYNNEISEKSEIFDDQFSVERPDGSNFTLKIRSTKLEDSAMYFCASSPQETQYFGPGTRLLVL.

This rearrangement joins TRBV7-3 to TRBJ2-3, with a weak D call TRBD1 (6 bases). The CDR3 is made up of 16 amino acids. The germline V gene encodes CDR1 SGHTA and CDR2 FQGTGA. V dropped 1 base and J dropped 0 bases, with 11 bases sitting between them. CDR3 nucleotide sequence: TGTGCCAGCAGCTTAAGACAGGCCACTAGCACAGATACGCAGTATTTT. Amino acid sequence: CASSLRQATSTDTQYF.

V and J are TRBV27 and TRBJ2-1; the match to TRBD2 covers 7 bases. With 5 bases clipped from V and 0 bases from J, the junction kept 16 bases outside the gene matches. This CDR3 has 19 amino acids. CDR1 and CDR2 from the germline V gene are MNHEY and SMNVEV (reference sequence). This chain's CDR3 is CASSKTPSILASSYNEQFF. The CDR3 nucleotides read TGTGCCAGCAGTAAGACCCCGTCTATACTAGCGAGCTCCTACAATGAGCAGTTCTTC.

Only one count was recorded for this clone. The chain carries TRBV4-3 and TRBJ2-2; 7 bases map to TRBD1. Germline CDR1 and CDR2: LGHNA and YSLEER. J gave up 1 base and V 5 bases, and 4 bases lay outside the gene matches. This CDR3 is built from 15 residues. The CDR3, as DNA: TGCGCCAGCAGCTCCGGGACAGTGAACACCGGGGAGCTGTTTTTT. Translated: CASSSGTVNTGELFF.

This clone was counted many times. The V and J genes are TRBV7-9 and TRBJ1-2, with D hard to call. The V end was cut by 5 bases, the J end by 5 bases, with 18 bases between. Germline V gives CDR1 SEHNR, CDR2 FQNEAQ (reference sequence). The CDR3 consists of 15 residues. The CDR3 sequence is CASSPRPRARYGYTF. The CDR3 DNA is TGTGCCAGCAGCCCACGCCCCCGAGCTCGGTATGGCTACACCTTC.

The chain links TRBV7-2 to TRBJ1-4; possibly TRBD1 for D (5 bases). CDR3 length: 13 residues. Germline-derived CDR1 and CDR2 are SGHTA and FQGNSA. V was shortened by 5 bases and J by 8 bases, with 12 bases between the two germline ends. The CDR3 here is CASSPRGNEKLFF. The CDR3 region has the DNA TGTGCCAGCAGCCCCCGGGGGAACGAAAAACTGTTTTTT.

Written as DNA, the CDR3 is TGTGCCAGCAGTGAAGGGGGGGGCGGCAATCAGCCCCAGCATTTT. It translates to CASSEGGGGNQPQHF. The V call is TRBV2, the J call TRBJ1-5; a weak D match, TRBD1 (6 bases). The V gene's germline CDR1 is SNHLY and CDR2 FYNNEI. The CDR3 contains 15 residues. Trimming removed 1 base from V and 2 bases from J, with 9 bases in between.

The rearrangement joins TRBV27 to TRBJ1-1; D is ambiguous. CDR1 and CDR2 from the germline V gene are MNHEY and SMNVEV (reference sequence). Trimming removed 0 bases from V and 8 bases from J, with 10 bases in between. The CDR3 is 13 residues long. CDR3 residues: CASSLSLRSEAFF. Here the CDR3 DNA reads TGTGCCAGCAGTTTATCCCTTCGGTCGGAAGCTTTCTTT.

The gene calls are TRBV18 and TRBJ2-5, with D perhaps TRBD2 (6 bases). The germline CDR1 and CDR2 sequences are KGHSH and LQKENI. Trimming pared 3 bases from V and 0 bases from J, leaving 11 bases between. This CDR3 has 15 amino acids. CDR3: CASSPTGGNQETQYF. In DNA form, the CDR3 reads TGTGCCAGCTCACCGACCGGGGGTAACCAAGAGACCCAGTACTTC.

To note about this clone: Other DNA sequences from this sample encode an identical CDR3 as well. CDR3 loop: CASSPDRGNYGYTF. In DNA, the CDR3 is TGTGCCAGCAGCCCGGACAGGGGTAACTATGGCTACACCTTC. This chain connects TRBV6-5 to TRBJ1-2; TRBD1 matches 9 bases. The CDR3 sequence is 14 residues long. CDR1 is MNHEY and CDR2 is SVGAGI in the germline V gene. V was clipped by 6 bases and J by 1 base; unmatched bases: 3.

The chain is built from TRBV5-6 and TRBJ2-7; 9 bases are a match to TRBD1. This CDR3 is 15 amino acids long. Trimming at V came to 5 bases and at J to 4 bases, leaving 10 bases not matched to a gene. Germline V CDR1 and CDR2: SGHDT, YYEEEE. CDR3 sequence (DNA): TGTGCCAGCAGACGGACCCACAGGGGGCGTTACGAGCAGTACTTC. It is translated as CASRRTHRGRYEQYF.

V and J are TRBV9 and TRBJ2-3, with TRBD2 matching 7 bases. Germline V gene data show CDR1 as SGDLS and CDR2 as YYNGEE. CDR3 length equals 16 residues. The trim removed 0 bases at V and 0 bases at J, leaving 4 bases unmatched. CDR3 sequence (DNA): TGTGCCAGCAGCGTAGGAGGAGCGGGGAGCACAGATACGCAGTATTTT. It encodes CASSVGGAGSTDTQYF.

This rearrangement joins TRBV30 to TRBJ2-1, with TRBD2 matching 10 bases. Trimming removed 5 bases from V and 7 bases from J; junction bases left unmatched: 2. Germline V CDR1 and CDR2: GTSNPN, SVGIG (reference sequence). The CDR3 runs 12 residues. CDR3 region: CAWGAGGNEQFF. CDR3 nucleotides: TGTGCCTGGGGAGCGGGGGGGAATGAGCAGTTCTTC.

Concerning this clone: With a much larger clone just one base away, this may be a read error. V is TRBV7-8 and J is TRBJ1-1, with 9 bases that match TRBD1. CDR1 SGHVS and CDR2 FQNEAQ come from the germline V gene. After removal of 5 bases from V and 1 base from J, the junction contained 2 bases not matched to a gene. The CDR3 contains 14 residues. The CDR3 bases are TGTGCCAGCAGCGCGGGACAGGGGAACACTGAAGCTTTCTTT. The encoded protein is CASSAGQGNTEAFF.

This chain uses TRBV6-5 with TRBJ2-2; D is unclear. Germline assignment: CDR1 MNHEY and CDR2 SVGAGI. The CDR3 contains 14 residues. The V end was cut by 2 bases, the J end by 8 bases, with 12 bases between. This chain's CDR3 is CASSYEASSGELFF. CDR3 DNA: TGTGCCAGCAGTTACGAGGCGTCCAGTGGGGAGCTGTTTTTT.

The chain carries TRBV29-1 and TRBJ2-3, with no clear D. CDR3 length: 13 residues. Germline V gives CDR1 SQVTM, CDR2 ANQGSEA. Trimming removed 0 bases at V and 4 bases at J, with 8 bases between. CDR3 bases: TGCAGCGTTGAAGATACTCGTGCAGATACGCAGTATTTT. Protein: CSVEDTRADTQYF.

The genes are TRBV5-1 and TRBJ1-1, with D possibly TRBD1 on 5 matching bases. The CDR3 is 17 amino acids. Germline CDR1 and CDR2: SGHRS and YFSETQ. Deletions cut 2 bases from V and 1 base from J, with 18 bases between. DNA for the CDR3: TGCGCCAGCAGCTTCACCATCAGACAGAAAGGGAACACTGAAGCTTTCTTT. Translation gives CASSFTIRQKGNTEAFF. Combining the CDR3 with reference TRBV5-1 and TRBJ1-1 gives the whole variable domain KAGVTQTPRYLIKTRGQQVTLSCSPISGHRSVSWYQQTPGQGLQFLFEYFSETQRNKGNFPGRFSGRQFSNSRSEMNVSTLELGDSALYLCASSFTIRQKGNTEAFFGQGTRLTVV.

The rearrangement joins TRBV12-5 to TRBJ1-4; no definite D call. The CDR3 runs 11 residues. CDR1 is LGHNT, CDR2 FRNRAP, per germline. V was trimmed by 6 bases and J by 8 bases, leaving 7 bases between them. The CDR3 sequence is CASGTGEKLFF. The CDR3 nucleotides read TGTGCTAGTGGCACGGGGGAAAAACTGTTTTTT.

The CDR3 DNA follows: TGTGCCAGCAGCCCCTCTGGGCAGGGCGGCACTGAAGCTTTCTTT. Its translation is CASSPSGQGGTEAFF. The rearrangement links TRBV14 to TRBJ1-1; D possibly corresponds to TRBD1 (5 bases). With 4 bases removed from V and 4 bases from J, the gap between germline ends came to 16 bases. The CDR3 consists of 15 residues. Germline-derived CDR1 and CDR2 are SGHDN and FVKESK.

Here the CDR3 reads CASSLGLGGANYGYTF. The CDR3 bases are TGTGCCAGCAGCCTCGGTTTGGGGGGAGCTAACTATGGCTACACCTTC. The chain is built from TRBV11-2 and TRBJ1-2, with D perhaps matching TRBD1 (5 bases). V lost 5 bases and J 0 bases, leaving 16 bases between the germline ends. The CDR3 is 16 residues long. Germline V gives CDR1 SGHAT, CDR2 FQNNGV.

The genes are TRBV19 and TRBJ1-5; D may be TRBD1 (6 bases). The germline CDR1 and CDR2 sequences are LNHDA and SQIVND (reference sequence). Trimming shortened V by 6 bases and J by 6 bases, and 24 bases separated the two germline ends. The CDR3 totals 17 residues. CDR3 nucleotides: TGTGCCAGTAGCGTCCGGGACAATGGACGGCGAGGTCAGCCCCAGCATTTT. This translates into CASSVRDNGRRGQPQHF.

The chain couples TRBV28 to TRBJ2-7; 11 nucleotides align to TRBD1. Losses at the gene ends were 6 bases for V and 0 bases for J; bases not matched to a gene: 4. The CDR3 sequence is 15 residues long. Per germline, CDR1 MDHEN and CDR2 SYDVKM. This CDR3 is CASRGDRGNSYEQYF. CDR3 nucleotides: TGTGCCAGCAGGGGGGACAGGGGGAACTCCTACGAGCAGTACTTC.

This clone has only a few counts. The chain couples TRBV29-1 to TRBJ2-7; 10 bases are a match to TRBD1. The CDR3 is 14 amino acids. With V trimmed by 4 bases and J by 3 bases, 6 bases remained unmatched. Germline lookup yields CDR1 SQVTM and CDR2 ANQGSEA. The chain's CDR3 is CSVGGRDRGYEQYF. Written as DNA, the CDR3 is TGCAGCGTTGGGGGCCGGGACAGGGGCTACGAGCAGTACTTC.

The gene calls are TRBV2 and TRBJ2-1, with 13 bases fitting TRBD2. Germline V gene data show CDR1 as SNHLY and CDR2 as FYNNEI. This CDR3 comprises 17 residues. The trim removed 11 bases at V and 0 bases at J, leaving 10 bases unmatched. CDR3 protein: CAELGGLAGSSYNEQFF. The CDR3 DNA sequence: TGTGCCGAACTAGGGGGACTAGCGGGAAGCTCCTACAATGAGCAGTTCTTC.

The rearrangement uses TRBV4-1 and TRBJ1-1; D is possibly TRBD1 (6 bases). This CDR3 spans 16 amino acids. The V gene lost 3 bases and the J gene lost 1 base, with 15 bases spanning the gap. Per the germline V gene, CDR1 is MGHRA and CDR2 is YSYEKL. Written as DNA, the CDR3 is TGCGCCAGCAGCCATGAATCACCGGGACAGAACACTGAAGCTTTCTTT. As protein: CASSHESPGQNTEAFF.

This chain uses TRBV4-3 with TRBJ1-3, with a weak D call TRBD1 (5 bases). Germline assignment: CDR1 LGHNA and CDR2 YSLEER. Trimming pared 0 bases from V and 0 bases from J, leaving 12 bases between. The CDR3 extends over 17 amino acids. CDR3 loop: CASSQDRNQGSGNTIYF. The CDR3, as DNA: TGCGCCAGCAGCCAAGATCGTAACCAGGGCTCTGGAAACACCATATATTTT.